These T cell receptor beta chains were read from a single sample in a study of cytotoxic CD8 clonotypes in ibrutinib-treated CLL. Clones were read by immunoSEQ multiplex PCR, and TCRdb kept only the in-frame ones, dropping some. The sample records about 60,000 clones, 56% being singletons. Sequenced material: PBMCs, taken after 24 months of ibrutinib treatment. These receptors were obtained from a human donor with chronic lymphocytic leukemia. Each CDR3 is given with its conserved first and last residue. Each record gives: clone size, V gene, D gene, J gene, CDR3 protein, CDR3 DNA. The D gene is left open where the match is weak. Clone size is stated in some rows and not others, as once, few, many or a class when expanded.

.,TRBV15,.,TRBJ1-2,CATSRVRGSGYTF,TGTGCCACCAGCAGAGTTCGGGGATCTGGCTACACCTTC
.,TRBV6-5,.,TRBJ2-7,CATTRGYEQYF,TGTGCCACCACTAGGGGCTACGAGCAGTACTTC
.,TRBV15,.,TRBJ1-4,CATSSRRAQQTNEKLFF,TGTGCCACCAGCAGCCGGCGGGCTCAACAGACTAATGAAAAACTGTTTTTT
once,TRBV30,TRBD2,TRBJ2-1,CAWSASGSRHNEQFF,TGTGCCTGGAGTGCTAGCGGGAGTAGACACAATGAGCAGTTCTTC
.,TRBV2,.,TRBJ2-5,CASVSWSGKETQYF,TGTGCCAGCGTATCGTGGTCAGGGAAAGAGACCCAGTACTTC
.,TRBV18,.,TRBJ2-3,CASSPQDGGQPYTQYF,TGTGCCAGCTCACCACAGGACGGGGGCCAACCATATACGCAGTATTTT
few,TRBV14,.,TRBJ1-2,CASSPIRTASGYTF,TGTGCCAGCAGCCCAATTCGGACGGCTTCCGGCTACACCTTC
.,TRBV28,.,TRBJ1-5,CASSLEHGRYPQHF,TGTGCCAGCAGTTTAGAACATGGTCGCTATCCCCAGCATTTT
.,TRBV23-1,.,TRBJ2-3,CASQTAGGGVTDTQYF,TGCGCCAGCCAAACGGCAGGAGGAGGTGTTACAGATACGCAGTATTTT
once,TRBV18,TRBD1,TRBJ2-2,CASSPRTGNTGELFF,TGTGCCAGCTCACCACGGACAGGGAACACCGGGGAGCTGTTTTTT
.,TRBV5-1,TRBD1,TRBJ2-5,CASSLRGPGASSPSQEETQYF,TGCGCCAGCAGCTTGAGGGGGCCGGGTGCCTCCTCCCCTTCGCAGGAAGAGACCCAGTACTTC
.,TRBV2,.,TRBJ1-6,CASLYGSSYNSPLHF,TGTGCCAGCCTATATGGTAGCTCCTATAATTCACCCCTCCACTTT
.,TRBV6-5,TRBD1,TRBJ1-2,CASRTGQGASYGYTF,TGTGCCAGCAGAACCGGACAGGGGGCGAGCTATGGCTACACCTTC
.,TRBV30,.,TRBJ2-5,CAWSGGWETQYF,TGTGCCTGGAGTGGAGGATGGGAGACCCAGTACTTC
once,TRBV11-2,TRBD1,TRBJ1-1,CASSLGSRTGNTEAFF,TGTGCCAGCAGCTTAGGATCCAGGACAGGGAACACTGAAGCTTTCTTT
.,TRBV5-5,.,TRBJ1-2,CASSQDNQGLIGYTF,TGTGCCAGCAGCCAAGATAATCAGGGCCTCATCGGCTACACCTTC
.,TRBV28,.,TRBJ1-5,CASSYESWGNQPQHF,TGTGCCAGCAGTTATGAGAGTTGGGGCAATCAGCCCCAGCATTTT
few,TRBV10-1,.,TRBJ1-5,CASSESNWGAEQPQHF,TGCGCCAGCAGTGAGTCGAATTGGGGGGCGGAGCAGCCCCAGCATTTT
.,TRBV28,TRBD2,TRBJ2-1,CASKATSGALNEQFF,TGTGCCAGCAAAGCGACTAGCGGGGCCCTCAATGAGCAGTTCTTC
.,TRBV6-1,TRBD1,TRBJ2-1,CASSDGQGAGNEQFF,TGTGCCAGCAGTGACGGACAGGGGGCGGGGAATGAGCAGTTCTTC